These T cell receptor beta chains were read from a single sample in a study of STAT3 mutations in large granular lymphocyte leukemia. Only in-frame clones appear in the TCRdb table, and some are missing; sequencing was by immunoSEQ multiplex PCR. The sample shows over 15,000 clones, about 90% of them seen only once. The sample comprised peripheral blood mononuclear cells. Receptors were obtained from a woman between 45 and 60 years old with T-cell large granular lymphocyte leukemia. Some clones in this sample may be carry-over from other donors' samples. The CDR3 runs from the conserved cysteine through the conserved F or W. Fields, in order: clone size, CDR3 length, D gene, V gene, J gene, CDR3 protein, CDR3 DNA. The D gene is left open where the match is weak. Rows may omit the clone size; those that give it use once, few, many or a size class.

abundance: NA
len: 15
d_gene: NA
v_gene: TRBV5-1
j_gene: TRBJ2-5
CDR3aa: CASSLAPGDQETQYF
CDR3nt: TGCGCCAGCAGCTTGGCACCGGGGGACCAAGAGACCCAGTACTTC

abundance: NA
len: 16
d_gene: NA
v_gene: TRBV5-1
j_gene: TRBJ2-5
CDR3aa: CASSFGSGTNQETQYF
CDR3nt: TGCGCCAGCAGCTTTGGCTCGGGGACCAACCAAGAGACCCAGTACTTC

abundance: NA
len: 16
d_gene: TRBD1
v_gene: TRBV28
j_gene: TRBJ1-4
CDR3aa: CASTRTRTGRAEKLFF
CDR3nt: TGTGCCAGCACACGTACCCGGACAGGGAGGGCTGAAAAACTGTTTTTT

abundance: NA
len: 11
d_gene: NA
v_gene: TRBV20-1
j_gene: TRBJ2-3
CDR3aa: CSARATDTQYF
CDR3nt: TGCAGTGCTAGAGCCACAGATACGCAGTATTTT

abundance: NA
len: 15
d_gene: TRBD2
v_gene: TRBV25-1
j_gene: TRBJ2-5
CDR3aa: CASSENGGGQETQYF
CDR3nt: TGTGCCAGCAGTGAGAACGGGGGGGGACAAGAGACCCAGTACTTC

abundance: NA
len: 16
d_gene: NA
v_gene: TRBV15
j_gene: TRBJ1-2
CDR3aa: CATSRDLGASNYGYTF
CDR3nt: TGTGCCACCAGCAGAGATCTTGGGGCAAGTAACTATGGCTACACCTTC

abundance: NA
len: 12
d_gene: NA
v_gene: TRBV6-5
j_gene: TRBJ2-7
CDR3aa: CASSRVGYEQYF
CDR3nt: TGTGCCAGCAGTCGGGTCGGCTACGAGCAGTACTTC

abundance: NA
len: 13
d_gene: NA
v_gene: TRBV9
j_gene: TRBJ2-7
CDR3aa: CASSPGTSYEQYF
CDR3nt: TGTGCCAGCAGCCCCGGGACTTCCTACGAGCAGTACTTC

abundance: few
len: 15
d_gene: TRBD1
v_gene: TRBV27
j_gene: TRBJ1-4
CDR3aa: CASSGTAATNEKLFF
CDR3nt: TGTGCCAGCAGCGGGACAGCAGCAACTAATGAAAAACTGTTTTTT

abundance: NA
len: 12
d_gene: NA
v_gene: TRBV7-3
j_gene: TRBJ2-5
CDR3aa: CASKGGGETQYF
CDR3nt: TGTGCCAGCAAGGGTGGAGGGGAGACCCAGTACTTC

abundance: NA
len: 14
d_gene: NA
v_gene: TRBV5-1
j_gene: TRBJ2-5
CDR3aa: CASSGGHLGETQYF
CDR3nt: TGCGCCAGCAGCGGGGGACACCTGGGGGAGACCCAGTACTTC

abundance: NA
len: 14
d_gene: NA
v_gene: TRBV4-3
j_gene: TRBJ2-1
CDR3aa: CASSQDSGSDEQFF
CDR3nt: TGCGCCAGCAGCCAAGATTCAGGGTCCGATGAGCAGTTCTTC

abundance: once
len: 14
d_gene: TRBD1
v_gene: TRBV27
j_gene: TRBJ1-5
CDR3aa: CASSRGGLNQPQHF
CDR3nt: TGTGCCAGCAGTCGAGGGGGCCTCAATCAGCCCCAGCATTTT

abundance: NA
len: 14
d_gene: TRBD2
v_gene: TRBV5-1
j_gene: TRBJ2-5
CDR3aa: CASSLTSAQETQYF
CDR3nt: TGCGCCAGCAGCTTAACTAGCGCTCAAGAGACCCAGTACTTC

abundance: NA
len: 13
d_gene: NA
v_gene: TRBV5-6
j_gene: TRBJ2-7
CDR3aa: CASSLSRRYEQYF
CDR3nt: TGTGCCAGCAGCTTGTCGAGACGCTACGAGCAGTACTTC

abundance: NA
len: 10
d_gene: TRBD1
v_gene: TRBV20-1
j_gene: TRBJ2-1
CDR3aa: CSAVRGQQFF
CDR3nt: TGCAGTGCTGTGAGGGGGCAGCAGTTCTTC

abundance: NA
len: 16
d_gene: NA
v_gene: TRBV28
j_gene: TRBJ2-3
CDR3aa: CASRHAAGIGTDTQYF
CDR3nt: TGTGCCAGCAGACATGCGGCGGGAATTGGGACAGATACGCAGTATTTT

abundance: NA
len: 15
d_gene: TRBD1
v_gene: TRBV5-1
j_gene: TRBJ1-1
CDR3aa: CASSLLGGDRTEAFF
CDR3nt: TGCGCCAGCAGCTTGCTAGGGGGCGATCGTACTGAAGCTTTCTTT

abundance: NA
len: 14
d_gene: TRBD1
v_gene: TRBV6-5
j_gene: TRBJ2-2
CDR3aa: CASSRDRVTGELFF
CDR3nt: TGTGCCAGCAGTCGGGACAGGGTAACCGGGGAGCTGTTTTTT

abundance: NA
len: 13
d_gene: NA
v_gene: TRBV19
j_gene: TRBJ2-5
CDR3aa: CASSGPNQETQYF
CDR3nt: TGTGCCAGTTCAGGCCCGAACCAAGAGACCCAGTACTTC

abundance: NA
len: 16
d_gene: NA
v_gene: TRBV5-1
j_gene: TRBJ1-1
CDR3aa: CASSLGSSIRNTEAFF
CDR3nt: TGCGCCAGCAGCTTGGGTTCGAGCATTAGGAACACTGAAGCTTTCTTT

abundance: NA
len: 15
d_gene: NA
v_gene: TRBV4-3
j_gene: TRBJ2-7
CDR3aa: CASSQAPTGAYEQYF
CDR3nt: TGCGCCAGCAGCCAAGCCCCCACGGGGGCCTACGAGCAGTACTTC

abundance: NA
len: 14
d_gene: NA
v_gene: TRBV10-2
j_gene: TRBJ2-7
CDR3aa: CASRGTHTFYEQYF
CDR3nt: TGCGCCAGCAGGGGGACTCATACCTTCTACGAGCAGTACTTC

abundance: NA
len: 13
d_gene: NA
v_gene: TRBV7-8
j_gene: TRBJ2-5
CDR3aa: CASSLAGAQTQYF
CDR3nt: TGTGCCAGCAGCTTGGCAGGGGCACAGACCCAGTACTTC

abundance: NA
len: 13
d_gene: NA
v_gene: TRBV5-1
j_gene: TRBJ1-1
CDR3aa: CASSPRGYTEAFF
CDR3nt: TGCGCCAGCAGCCCCCGAGGATACACTGAAGCTTTCTTT

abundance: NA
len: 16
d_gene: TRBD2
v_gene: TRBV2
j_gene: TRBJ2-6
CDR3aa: CASRREARSGANVLTF
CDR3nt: TGTGCCAGTCGGCGGGAGGCCCGCTCTGGGGCCAACGTCCTGACTTTC

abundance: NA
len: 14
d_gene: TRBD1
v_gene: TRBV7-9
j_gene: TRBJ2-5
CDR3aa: CASSLGVGGETQYF
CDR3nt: TGTGCCAGCAGCTTAGGGGTAGGGGGCGAGACCCAGTACTTC

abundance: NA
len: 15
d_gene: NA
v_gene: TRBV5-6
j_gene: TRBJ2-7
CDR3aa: CASSLGPRSSYEQYF
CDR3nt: TGTGCCAGCAGCTTGGGGCCCCGTTCCTCCTACGAGCAGTACTTC

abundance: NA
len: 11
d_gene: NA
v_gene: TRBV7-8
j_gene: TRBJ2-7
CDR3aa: CASSRGYEQYF
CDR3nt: TGTGCCAGCAGCAGGGGTTACGAGCAGTACTTC

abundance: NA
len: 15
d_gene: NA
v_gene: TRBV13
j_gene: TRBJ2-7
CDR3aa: CASSLGRGAHREQYF
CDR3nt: TGTGCCAGCAGCTTAGGCCGAGGGGCGCATAGGGAGCAGTACTTC

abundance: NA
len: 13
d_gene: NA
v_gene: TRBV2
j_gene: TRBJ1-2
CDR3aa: CASSGTPRYGYTF
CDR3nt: TGTGCCAGCAGTGGGACACCTCGCTATGGCTACACCTTC

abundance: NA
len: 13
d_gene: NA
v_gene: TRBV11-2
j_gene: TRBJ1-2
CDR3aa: CASSLGTGSGYTF
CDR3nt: TGTGCCAGCAGCTTAGGTACGGGGTCCGGCTACACCTTC

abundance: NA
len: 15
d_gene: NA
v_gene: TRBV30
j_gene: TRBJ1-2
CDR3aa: CAWSVGLLAPYGYTF
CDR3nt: TGTGCCTGGAGTGTTGGGTTGTTGGCCCCCTATGGCTACACCTTC

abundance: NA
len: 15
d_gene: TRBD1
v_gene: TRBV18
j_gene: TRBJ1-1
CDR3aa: CASSLVGQLNTEAFF
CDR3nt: TGTGCCAGCTCCCTCGTGGGACAGCTGAACACTGAAGCTTTCTTT

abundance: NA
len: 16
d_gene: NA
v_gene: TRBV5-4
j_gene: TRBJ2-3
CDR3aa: CASSLWGVSRTDTQYF
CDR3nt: TGTGCCAGCAGCCTGTGGGGGGTCTCCCGCACAGATACGCAGTATTTT

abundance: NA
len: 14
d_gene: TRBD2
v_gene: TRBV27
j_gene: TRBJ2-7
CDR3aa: CASSPGLAPHEQYF
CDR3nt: TGTGCCAGCAGTCCGGGACTAGCACCTCACGAGCAGTACTTC

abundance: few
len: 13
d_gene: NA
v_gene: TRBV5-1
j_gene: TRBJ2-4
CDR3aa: CASSLSDQNIQYF
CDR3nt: TGCGCCAGCAGCTTGAGCGACCAAAACATTCAGTACTTC

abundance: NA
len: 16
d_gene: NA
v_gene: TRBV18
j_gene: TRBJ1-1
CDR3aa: CASSPSRPDMNTEAFF
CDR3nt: TGTGCCAGCTCACCATCCCGACCGGATATGAACACTGAAGCTTTCTTT

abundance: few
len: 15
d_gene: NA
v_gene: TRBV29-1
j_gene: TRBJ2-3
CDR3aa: CSVAAGVHSTDTQYF
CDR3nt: TGCAGCGTTGCCGCAGGGGTTCACAGCACAGATACGCAGTATTTT

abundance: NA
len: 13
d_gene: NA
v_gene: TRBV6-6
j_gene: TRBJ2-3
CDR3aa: CASRISEADTQYF
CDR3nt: TGTGCCAGCAGGATCTCAGAAGCAGATACGCAGTATTTT

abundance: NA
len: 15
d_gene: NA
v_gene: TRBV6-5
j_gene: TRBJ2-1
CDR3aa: CASSQSPRGRNEQFF
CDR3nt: TGTGCCAGCAGTCAATCTCCCCGGGGTCGGAATGAGCAGTTCTTC

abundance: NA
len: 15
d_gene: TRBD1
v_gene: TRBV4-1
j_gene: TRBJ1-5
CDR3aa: CASSPQEQGNQPQHF
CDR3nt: TGCGCCAGCAGCCCCCAAGAACAGGGGAATCAGCCCCAGCATTTT

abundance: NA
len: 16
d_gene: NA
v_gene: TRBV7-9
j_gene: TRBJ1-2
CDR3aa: CASSLGGDLESYGYTF
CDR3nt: TGTGCCAGCAGCTTAGGAGGGGACCTAGAGAGCTATGGCTACACCTTC

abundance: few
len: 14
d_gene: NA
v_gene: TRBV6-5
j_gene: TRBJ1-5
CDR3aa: CATRAGQGNQPQHF
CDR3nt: TGTGCCACCCGGGCGGGTCAGGGCAATCAGCCCCAGCATTTT

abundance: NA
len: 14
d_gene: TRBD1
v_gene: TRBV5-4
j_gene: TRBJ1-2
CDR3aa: CASSPVGQDYGYTF
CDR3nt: TGTGCCAGCAGCCCTGTGGGACAGGACTATGGCTACACCTTC

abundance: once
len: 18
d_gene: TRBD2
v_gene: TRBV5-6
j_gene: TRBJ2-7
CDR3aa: CASSLSEGTSGNSYEQYF
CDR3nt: TGTGCCAGCAGCTTGAGTGAAGGGACTAGCGGGAACTCCTACGAGCAGTACTTC

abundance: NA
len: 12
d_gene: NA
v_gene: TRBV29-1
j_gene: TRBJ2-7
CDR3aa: CSVVGGLGEQYF
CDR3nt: TGCAGCGTTGTAGGCGGGTTGGGTGAGCAGTACTTC

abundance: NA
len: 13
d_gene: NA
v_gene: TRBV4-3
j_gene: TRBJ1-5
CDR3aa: CASSRSGGQPQHF
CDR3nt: TGCGCCAGCAGCCGGTCCGGAGGGCAGCCCCAGCATTTT

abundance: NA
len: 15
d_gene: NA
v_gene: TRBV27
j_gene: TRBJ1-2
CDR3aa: CASSSQGHLNYGYTF
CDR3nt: TGTGCCAGCAGTTCCCAGGGACATCTCAACTATGGCTACACCTTC

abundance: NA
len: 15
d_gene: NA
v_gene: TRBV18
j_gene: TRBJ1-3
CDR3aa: CASSPRETPGNTIYF
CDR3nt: TGTGCCAGCTCACCACGGGAGACACCAGGAAACACCATATATTTT

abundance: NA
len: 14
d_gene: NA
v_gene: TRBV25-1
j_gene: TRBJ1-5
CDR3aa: CASSETWGTQPQHF
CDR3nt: TGTGCCAGCAGTGAGACGTGGGGAACTCAGCCCCAGCATTTT

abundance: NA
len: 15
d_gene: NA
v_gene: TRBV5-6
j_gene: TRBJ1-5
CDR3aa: CASSLVYIRNQPQHF
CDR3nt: TGTGCCAGCAGCTTAGTCTACATTCGCAATCAGCCCCAGCATTTT

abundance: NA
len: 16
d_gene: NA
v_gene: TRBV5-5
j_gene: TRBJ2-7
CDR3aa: CASSLTGAIWTYEQYF
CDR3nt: TGTGCCAGCAGCTTGACAGGAGCCATTTGGACCTACGAGCAGTACTTC

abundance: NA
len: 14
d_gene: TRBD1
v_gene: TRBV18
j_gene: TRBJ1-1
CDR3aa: CASSRDRMNTEAFF
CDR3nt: TGTGCCAGCTCACGGGACAGGATGAACACTGAAGCTTTCTTT

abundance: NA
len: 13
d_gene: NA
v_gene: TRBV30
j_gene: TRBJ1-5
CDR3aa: CAWSVAGNQPQHF
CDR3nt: TGTGCCTGGAGTGTTGCCGGCAATCAGCCCCAGCATTTT

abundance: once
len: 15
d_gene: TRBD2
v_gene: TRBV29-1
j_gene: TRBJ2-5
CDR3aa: CSVPEAGGPQETQYF
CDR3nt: TGCAGCGTCCCCGAGGCGGGAGGGCCTCAAGAGACCCAGTACTTC

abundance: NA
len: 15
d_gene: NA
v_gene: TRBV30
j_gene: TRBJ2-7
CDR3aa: CAWRQRGPRIYEQYF
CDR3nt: TGTGCCTGGAGGCAGAGGGGCCCTAGAATCTACGAGCAGTACTTC